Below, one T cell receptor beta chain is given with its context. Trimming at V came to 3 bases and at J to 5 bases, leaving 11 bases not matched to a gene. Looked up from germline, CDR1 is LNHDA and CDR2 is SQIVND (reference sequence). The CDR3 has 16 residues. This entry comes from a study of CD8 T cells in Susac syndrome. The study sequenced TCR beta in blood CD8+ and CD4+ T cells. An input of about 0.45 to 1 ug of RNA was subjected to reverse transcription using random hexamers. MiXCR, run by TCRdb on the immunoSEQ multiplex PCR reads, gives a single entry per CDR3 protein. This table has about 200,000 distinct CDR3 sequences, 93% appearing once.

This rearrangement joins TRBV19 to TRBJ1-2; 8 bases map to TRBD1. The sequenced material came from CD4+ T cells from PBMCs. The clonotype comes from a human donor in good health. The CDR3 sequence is CASSMTGTGESYGYTF. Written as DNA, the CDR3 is TGTGCCAGTAGTATGACCGGGACAGGAGAATCTTATGGCTACACCTTC.